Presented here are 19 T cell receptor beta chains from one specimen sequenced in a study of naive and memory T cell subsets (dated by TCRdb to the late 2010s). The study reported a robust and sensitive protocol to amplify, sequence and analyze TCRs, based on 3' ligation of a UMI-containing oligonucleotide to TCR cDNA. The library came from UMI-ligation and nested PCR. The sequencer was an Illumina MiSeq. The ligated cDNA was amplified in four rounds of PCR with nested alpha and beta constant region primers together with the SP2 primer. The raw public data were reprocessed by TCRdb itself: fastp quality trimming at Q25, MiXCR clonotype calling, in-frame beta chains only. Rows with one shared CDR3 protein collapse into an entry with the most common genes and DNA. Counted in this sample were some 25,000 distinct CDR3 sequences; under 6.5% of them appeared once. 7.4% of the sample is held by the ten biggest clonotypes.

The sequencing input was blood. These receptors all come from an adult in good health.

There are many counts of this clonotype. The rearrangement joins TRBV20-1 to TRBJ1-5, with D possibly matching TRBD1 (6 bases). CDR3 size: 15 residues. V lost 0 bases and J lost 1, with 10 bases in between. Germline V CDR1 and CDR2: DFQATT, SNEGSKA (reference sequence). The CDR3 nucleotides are TGCAGTGCTAGAGAAGGCCAGGGGAGCAATCAGCCCCAGCATTTT. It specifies CSAREGQGSNQPQHF.

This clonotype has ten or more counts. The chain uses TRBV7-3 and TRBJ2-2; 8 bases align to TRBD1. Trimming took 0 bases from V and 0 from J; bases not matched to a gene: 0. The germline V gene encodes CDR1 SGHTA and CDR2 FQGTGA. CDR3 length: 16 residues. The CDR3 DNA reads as TGTGCCAGCAGCTTAACGGGACAGGCGAACACCGGGGAGCTGTTTTTT. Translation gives CASSLTGQANTGELFF.

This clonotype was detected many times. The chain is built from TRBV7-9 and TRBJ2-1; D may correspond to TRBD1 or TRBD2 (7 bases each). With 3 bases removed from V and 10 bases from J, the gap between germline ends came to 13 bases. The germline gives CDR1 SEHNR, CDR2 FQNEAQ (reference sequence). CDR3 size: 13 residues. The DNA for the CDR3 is TGTGCCAGCAGCTTCGGCAGGGGGGGCGAGCAGTTCTTC. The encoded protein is CASSFGRGGEQFF. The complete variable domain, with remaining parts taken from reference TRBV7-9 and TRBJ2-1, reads DTGVSQNPRHKITKRGQNVTFRCDPISEHNRLYWYRQTLGQGPEFLTYFQNEAQLEKSRLLSDRFSAERPKGSFSTLEIQRTEQGDSAMYLCASSFGRGGEQFFGPGTRLTVL.

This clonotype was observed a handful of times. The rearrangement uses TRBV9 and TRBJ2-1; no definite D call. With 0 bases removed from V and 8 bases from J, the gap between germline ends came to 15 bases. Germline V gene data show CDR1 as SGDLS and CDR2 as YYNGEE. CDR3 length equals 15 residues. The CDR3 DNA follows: TGTGCCAGCAGCGTAGGTAGCAGGCAGATCGATGAGCAGTTCTTC. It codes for CASSVGSRQIDEQFF. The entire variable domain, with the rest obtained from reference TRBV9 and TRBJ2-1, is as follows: DSGVTQTPKHLITATGQRVTLRCSPRSGDLSVYWYQQSLDQGLQFLIQYYNGEERAKGNILERFSAQQFPDLHSELNLSSLELGDSALYFCASSVGSRQIDEQFFGPGTRLTVL.

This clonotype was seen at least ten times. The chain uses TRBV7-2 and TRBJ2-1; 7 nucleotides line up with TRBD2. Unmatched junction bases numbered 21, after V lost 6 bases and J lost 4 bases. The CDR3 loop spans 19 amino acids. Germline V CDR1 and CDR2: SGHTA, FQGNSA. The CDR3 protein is CASRGSGSGTWSSYNEQFF. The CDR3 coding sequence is TGTGCCAGCAGGGGATCCGGAAGCGGGACCTGGTCGTCGTACAATGAGCAGTTCTTC.

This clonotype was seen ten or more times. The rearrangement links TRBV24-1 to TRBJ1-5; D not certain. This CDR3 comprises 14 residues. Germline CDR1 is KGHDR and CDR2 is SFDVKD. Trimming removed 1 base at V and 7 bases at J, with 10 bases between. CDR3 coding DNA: TGTGCCACCAGTGATTTAGGCTCGGGACAGCCCCAGCATTTT. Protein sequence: CATSDLGSGQPQHF.

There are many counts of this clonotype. The CDR3 DNA sequence: TGTGCCAGTTCACCCTATTGGGACCAAGAGACCCAGTACTTC. As protein: CASSPYWDQETQYF. The chain uses TRBV13 and TRBJ2-5; D gene ambiguous. Germline V lookup: CDR1 PRHDT, CDR2 FYEKMQ (reference sequence). With 9 bases removed from V and 0 bases from J, the gap between germline ends came to 14 bases. This CDR3 region has 14 residues.

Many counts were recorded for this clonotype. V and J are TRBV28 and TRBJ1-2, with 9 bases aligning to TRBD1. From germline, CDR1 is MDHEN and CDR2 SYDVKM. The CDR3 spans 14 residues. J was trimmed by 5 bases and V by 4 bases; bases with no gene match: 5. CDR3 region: CASSSRTGVYGYTF. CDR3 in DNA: TGTGCCAGCAGTTCCCGGACAGGGGTGTATGGCTACACCTTC.

CDR3 sequence reads: CASSIQEGAKNIQYF. As DNA, the CDR3 is TGTGCCAGCAGCATCCAGGAAGGGGCCAAAAACATTCAGTACTTC. This chain links TRBV28 with TRBJ2-4; the D is unclear. Trimming removed 6 bases from V and 1 base from J, with 13 bases in between. Looked up from germline, CDR1 is MDHEN and CDR2 is SYDVKM. The CDR3 is 15 residues long.

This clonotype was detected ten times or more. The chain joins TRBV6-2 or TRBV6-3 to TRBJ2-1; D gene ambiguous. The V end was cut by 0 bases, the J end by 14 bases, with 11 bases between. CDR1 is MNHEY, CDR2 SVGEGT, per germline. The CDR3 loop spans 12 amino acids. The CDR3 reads CASSYSNWGKFF. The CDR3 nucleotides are TGTGCCAGCAGTTACTCGAATTGGGGAAAGTTCTTC.

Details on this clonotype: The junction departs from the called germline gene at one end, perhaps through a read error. CDR3 amino acids: CDSRPRTAQETQYF. CDR3 DNA sequence: TGTGACAGCAGGCCCAGGACAGCCCAAGAGACCCAGTACTTC. This chain links TRBV6-5 with TRBJ2-5, with D maybe TRBD1 (6 bases). CDR1 MNHEY and CDR2 SVGAGI come from the germline V gene. The CDR3 consists of 14 residues.

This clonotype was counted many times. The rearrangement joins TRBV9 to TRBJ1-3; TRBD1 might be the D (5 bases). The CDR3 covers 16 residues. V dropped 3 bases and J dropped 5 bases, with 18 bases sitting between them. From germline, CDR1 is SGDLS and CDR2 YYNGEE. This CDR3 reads CASSAAGGVLRNTIYF. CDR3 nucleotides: TGTGCCAGCAGCGCCGCAGGAGGGGTCTTGAGAAACACCATATATTTT.

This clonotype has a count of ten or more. Written as DNA, the CDR3 is TGTGCCAGCAGCTTAGGGGCAGGTCAGAACACTGAAGCTTTCTTT. Translating it yields CASSLGAGQNTEAFF. The V call is TRBV7-8, the J call TRBJ1-1, with unresolved D. Trimming took off 1 base at V and 1 base at J, with 10 bases between the two ends. The CDR3 extends over 15 amino acids. Germline V CDR1 and CDR2: SGHVS, FQNEAQ. The whole variable domain, remainder taken from reference TRBV7-8 and TRBJ1-1, is GAGVSQSPRYKVAKRGQDVALRCDPISGHVSLFWYQQALGQGPEFLTYFQNEAQLDKSGLPSDRFFAERPEGSVSTLKIQRTQQEDSAVYLCASSLGAGQNTEAFFGQGTRLTVV.

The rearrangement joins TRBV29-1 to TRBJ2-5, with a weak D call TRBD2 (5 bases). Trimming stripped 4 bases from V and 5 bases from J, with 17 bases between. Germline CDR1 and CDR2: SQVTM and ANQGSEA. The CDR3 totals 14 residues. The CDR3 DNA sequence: TGCAGCGTTGGGTCGAACCGGGGATCGGAGACCCAGTACTTC. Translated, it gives CSVGSNRGSETQYF. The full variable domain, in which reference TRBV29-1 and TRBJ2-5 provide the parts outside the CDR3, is SAVISQKPSRDICQRGTSLTIQCQVDSQVTMMFWYRQQPGQSLTLIATANQGSEATYESGFVIDKFPISRPNLTFSTLTVSNMSPEDSSIYLCSVGSNRGSETQYFGPGTRLLVL.

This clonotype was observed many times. Here the CDR3 DNA reads TGTGCCAGCAGCGGCGTAGCGGGAGCACGGGGGACAGATACGCAGTATTTT. As protein: CASSGVAGARGTDTQYF. This chain joins TRBV7-9 and TRBJ2-3; 9 positions agree with TRBD2. Germline CDR1 reads SEHNR; CDR2 reads FQNEAQ (reference sequence). V shed 5 bases, J shed 3 bases, and the junction held 12 bases outside the gene matches. The CDR3 is 17 amino acids.

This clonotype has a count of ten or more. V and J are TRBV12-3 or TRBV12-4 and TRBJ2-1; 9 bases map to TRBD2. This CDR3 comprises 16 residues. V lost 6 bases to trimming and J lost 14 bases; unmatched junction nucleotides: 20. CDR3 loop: CASRPSSGKGSLVEFF. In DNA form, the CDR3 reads TGTGCCAGCAGACCTTCTAGCGGGAAGGGGTCGCTAGTAGAGTTCTTC.

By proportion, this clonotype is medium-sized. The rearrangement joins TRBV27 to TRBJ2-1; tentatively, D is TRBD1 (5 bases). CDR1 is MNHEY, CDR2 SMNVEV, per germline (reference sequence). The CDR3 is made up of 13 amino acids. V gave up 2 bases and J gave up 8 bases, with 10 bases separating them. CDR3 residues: CASSLGRVHEQFF. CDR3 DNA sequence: TGTGCCAGCAGTTTAGGCAGGGTCCATGAGCAGTTCTTC.

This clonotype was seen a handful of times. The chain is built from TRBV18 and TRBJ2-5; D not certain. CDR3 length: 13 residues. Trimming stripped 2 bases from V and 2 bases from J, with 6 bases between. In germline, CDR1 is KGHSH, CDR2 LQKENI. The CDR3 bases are TGTGCCAGCTCACCATACGGGCAAGAGACCCAGTACTTC. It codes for CASSPYGQETQYF. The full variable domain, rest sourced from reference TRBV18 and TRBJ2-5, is NAGVMQNPRHLVRRRGQEARLRCSPMKGHSHVYWYRQLPEEGLKFMVYLQKENIIDESGMPKERFSAEFPKEGPSILRIQQVVRGDSAAYFCASSPYGQETQYFGPGTRLLVL.

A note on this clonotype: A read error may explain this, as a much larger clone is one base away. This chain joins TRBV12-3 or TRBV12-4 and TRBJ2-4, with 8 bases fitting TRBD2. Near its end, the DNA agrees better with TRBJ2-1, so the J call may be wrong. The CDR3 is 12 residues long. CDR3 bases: TGTGCCAGCAGTGGACTAGCCATAATTCAGTTCTTC. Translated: CASSGLAIIQFF.